The table lists the clone carrying this T cell receptor beta chain with a few counts. The sample is drawn from a study of T cells after yellow fever vaccination. Trimming took off 11 bases at V and 5 bases at J, with 15 bases between the two ends. Germline lookup yields CDR1 SEHNR and CDR2 FQNEAQ (reference sequence). There are 13 residues in the CDR3. TCRdb itself ran the 5' RACE reads through MiXCR, one entry per CDR3 protein. Of around 300,000 distinct CDR3 sequences listed, approximately 4% are singletons. This TCR derives from a man aged 18 to 30 who received the YFV17D yellow fever vaccine. This sequence joins TRBV7-9 and TRBJ2-2; D may be TRBD1 (6 bases). The sample in question was PBMCs, obtained 5 days after the yellow fever booster vaccination. This CDR3 is CAEQGRGTGELFF. CDR3 nucleotide sequence: TGTGCCGAACAGGGACGAGGGACCGGGGAGCTGTTTTTT.